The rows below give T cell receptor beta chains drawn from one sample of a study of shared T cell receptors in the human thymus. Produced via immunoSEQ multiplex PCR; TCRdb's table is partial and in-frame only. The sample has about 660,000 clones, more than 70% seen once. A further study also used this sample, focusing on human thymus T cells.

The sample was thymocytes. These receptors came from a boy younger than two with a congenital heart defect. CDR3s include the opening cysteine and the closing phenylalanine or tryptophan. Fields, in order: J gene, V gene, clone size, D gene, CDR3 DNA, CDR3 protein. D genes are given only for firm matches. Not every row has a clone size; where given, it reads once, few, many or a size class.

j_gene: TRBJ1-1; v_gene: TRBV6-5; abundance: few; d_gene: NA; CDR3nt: TGTGCCAGCAGTACGGACACGTCCAAAGCTTTCTTT; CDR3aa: CASSTDTSKAFF
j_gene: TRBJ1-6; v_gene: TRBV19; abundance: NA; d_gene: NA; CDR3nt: TGTGCCAGTAGTGCCGGGAAACCCTATAATTCACCCCTCCACTTT; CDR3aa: CASSAGKPYNSPLHF
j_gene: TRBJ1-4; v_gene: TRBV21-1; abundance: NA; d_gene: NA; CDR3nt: TGTGCCAGGAGCAAGGGCGTGGGGGGTTTGGAAAAACTGTTTTTT; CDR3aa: CARSKGVGGLEKLFF
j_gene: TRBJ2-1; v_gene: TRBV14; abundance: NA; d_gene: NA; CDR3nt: TGTGCCAGCAGCCAAGATGTGGAGGGAATTGCTGGCGTATCCTCCTACAATGAGCAGTTCTTC; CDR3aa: CASSQDVEGIAGVSSYNEQFF
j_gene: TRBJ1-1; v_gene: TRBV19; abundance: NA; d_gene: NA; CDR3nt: TGTGCCACCAAGGAGGGGAGTAACACTGAAGCTTTCTTT; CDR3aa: CATKEGSNTEAFF
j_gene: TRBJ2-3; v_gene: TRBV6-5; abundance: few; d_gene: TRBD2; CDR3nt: TGTGCCAGCAGTTACTCGGGACTAGCGTCAGATACGCAGTATTTT; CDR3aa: CASSYSGLASDTQYF
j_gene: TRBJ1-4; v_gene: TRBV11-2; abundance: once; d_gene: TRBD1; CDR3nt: TGTGCCAGCAGCTTAGATTCCAAGACAGGGAGAAGTGAAAAACTGTTTTTT; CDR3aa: CASSLDSKTGRSEKLFF
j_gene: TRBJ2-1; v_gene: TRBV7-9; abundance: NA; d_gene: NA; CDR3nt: TGTGCCAGCAGCTTAACTAGTCAGGTCGGCGAGCAGTTCTTC; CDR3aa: CASSLTSQVGEQFF
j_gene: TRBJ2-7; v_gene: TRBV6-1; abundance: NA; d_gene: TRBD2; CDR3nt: TGTGCCAGCAGTGAATTGGACGGGAGGTCCCCCTACGAGCAGTACTTC; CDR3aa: CASSELDGRSPYEQYF
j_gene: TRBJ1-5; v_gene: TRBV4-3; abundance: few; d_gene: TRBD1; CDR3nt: TGCGCCAGCAGCCCCGGGACAGAGAATCAGCCCCAGCATTTT; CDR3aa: CASSPGTENQPQHF
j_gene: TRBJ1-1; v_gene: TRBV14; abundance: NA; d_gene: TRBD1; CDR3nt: TGTGCCAGCAGCCAAGAGACAGGGGAAGCTTTCTTT; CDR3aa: CASSQETGEAFF
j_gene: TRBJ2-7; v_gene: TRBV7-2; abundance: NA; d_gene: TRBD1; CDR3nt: TGTGCCAGCAGCTTAGTGGGACAGGGGGGGTACGAGCAGTACTTC; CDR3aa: CASSLVGQGGYEQYF
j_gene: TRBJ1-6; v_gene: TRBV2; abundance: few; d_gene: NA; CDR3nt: TGTGCCAGCAGTGACAGGGACTATTCACCCCTCCACTTT; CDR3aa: CASSDRDYSPLHF
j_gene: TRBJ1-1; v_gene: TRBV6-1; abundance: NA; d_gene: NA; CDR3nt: TGTGCCAGCAGCCGCCCACGGACTGAAGCTTTCTTT; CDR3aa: CASSRPRTEAFF
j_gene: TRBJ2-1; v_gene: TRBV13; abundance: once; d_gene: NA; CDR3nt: TGTGCCAGCAGCCACCGACCGACTTACAATGAGCAGTTCTTC; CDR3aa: CASSHRPTYNEQFF
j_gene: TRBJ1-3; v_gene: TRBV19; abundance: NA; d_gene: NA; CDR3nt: TGTGCCAGTATGGGCCGTGGCAGGGCTCCTTCTGGAAACACCATATATTTT; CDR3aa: CASMGRGRAPSGNTIYF
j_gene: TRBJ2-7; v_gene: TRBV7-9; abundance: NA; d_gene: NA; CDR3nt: TGTGCCAGCAGCTTCTCCTATTACGGGCAGGGTGCCGAGCAGTACTTC; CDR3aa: CASSFSYYGQGAEQYF
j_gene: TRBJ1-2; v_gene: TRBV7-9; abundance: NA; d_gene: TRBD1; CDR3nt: TGTGCCAGCAGCGCACAGGGGTCGACAGATAACTATGGCTACACCTTC; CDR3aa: CASSAQGSTDNYGYTF
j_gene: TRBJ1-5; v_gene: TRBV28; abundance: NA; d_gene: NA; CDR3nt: TGTGCCAGCAGTTTACAGAATCAGCCCCAGCATTTT; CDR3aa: CASSLQNQPQHF
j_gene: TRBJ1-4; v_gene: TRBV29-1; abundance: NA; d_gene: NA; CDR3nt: TGCAGCGTTGACTGGGGGGAGCATGAAAAACTGTTTTTT; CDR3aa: CSVDWGEHEKLFF
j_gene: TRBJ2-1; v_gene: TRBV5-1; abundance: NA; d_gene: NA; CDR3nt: TGCGCCAGCAGCTTGGACACCCGGGACTACAATGAGCAGTTCTTC; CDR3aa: CASSLDTRDYNEQFF
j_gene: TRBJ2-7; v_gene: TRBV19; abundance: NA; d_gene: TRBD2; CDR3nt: TGTGCCAGTAGTATTACGGGGACTAGCTTCTACGAGCAGTACTTC; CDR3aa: CASSITGTSFYEQYF
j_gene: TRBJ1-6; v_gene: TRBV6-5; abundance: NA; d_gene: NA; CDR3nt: TGTGCCAGCAGGCCGTATGGGCCCCATTCACCCCTCCACTTT; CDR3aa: CASRPYGPHSPLHF
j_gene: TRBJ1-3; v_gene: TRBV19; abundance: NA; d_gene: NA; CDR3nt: TGTGCCAGTAGTATAGTGCCCGGGTGGGGAAACACCATATATTTT; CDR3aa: CASSIVPGWGNTIYF
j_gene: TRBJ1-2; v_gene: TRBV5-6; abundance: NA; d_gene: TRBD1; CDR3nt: TGTGCCAGCAGCAGTCACGGGACAGGGTATGGCTACACCTTC; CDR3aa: CASSSHGTGYGYTF
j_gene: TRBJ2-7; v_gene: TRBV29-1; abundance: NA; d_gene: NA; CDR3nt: TGCAGCGTTGGTACTAGGCTATACGAGCAGTACTTC; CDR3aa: CSVGTRLYEQYF
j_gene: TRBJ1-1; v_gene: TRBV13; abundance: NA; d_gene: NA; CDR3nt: TGTGCCAGCAGCTCCCGCGCTTCTTGGGCCACTGAAGCTTTCTTT; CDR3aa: CASSSRASWATEAFF
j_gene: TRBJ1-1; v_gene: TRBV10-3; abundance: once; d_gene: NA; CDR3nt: TGTGCCATCAGGAGGGGGAGGGAAAGCATGAACACTGAAGCTTTCTTT; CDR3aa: CAIRRGRESMNTEAFF
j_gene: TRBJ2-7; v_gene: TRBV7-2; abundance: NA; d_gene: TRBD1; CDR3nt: TGTGCCAGCAGCTCCGGGACAGCCTCCTACGAGCAGTACTTC; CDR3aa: CASSSGTASYEQYF
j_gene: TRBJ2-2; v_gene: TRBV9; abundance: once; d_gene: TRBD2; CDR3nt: TGTGCCAGCAGCGCGGGGGGACTAGACAGCACCGGGGAGCTGTTTTTT; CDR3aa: CASSAGGLDSTGELFF
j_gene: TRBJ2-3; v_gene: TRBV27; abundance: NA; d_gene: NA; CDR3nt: TGTGCCAGCAGTTCGAATGAGAGCGGCAGCCCCGTTAGCACAGATACGCAGTATTTT; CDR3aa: CASSSNESGSPVSTDTQYF
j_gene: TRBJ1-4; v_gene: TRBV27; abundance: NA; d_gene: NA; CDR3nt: TGTGCCAGCAGTTTTTGGAGTGGAACTAATGAAAAACTGTTTTTT; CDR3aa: CASSFWSGTNEKLFF
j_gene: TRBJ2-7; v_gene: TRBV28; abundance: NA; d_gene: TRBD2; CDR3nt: TGTGCCAGCAGCCGACTAGCGGGAGGGTGTTACTACGAGCAGTACTTC; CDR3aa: CASSRLAGGCYYEQYF
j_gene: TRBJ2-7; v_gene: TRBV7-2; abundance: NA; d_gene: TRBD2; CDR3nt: TGTGCCAGCAGCCGATTCCGGACTAGCCGTGACGAGCAGTACTTC; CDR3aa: CASSRFRTSRDEQYF
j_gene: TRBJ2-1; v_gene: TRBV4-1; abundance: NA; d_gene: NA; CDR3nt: TGCGCCAGCAGCCTTCGACAATTTCTACGGAACAATGAGCAGTTCTTC; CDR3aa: CASSLRQFLRNNEQFF
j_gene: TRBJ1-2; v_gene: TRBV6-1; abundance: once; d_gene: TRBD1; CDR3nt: TGTGCCAGCTGTAGACAGGGGGCATGTGGCTACACCTTC; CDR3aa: CASCRQGACGYTF
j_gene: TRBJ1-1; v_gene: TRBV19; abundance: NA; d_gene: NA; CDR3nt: TGTGCCAGTAGTTCCCCAATCCGGGGACACCACACTGAAGCTTTCTTT; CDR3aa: CASSSPIRGHHTEAFF
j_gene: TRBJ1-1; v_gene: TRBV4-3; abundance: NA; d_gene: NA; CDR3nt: TGCGCCAGCAGCCAACACTCGAACACTGAAGCTTTCTTT; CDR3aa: CASSQHSNTEAFF
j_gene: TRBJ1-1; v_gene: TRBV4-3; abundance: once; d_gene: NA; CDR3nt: TGCGCCAGCAGCCAACCCCCGGCAGGATACCATCGTAATAACACTGAAGCTTTCTTT; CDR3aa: CASSQPPAGYHRNNTEAFF
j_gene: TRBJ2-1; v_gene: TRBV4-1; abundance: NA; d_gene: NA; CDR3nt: TGCGCCAGCAGCCGTAAAGTACAATCCTACAATGAGCAGTTCTTC; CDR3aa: CASSRKVQSYNEQFF
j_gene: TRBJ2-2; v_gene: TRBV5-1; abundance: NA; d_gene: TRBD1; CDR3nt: TGCGCCAGCAGCTTGGCCCTTGTGACAGGGGGCACCGGGGAGCTGTTTTTT; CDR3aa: CASSLALVTGGTGELFF
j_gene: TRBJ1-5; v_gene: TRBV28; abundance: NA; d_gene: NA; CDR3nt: TGTGCCAGCAGTGGACGGGATCTCAATCAGCCCCAGCATTTT; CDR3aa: CASSGRDLNQPQHF
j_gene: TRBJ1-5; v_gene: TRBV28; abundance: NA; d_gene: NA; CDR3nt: TGTGCCAGCAGTCCTCAGGGAAATAGCAATCAGCCCCAGCATTTT; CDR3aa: CASSPQGNSNQPQHF
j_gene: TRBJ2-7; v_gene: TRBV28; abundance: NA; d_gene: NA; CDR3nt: TGTGCCAGCAGTTTCCTCAGGACAAACCAGTACGAGCAGTACTTC; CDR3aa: CASSFLRTNQYEQYF
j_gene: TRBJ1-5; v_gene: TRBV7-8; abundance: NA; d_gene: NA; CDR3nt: TGTGCCAGCAGCCATCGACGCGGGGGACTTCCTCTTAATCAGCCCCAGCATTTT; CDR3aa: CASSHRRGGLPLNQPQHF
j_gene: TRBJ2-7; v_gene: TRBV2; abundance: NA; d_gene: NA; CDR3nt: TGTGCCAGCAGTGAAGCGGGCTCTCCGGTGAAGCAGTACTTC; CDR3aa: CASSEAGSPVKQYF
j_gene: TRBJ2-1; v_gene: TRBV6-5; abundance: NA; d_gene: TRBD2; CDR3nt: TGTGCCAGCAGCACCCTGGGCGGGGGGGCCTTTGAGCAGTTCTTC; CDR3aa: CASSTLGGGAFEQFF
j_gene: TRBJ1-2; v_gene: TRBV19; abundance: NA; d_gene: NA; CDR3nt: TGTGCCAGTAGTTTCATCCCCCCCTATGGCTACACCTTC; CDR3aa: CASSFIPPYGYTF
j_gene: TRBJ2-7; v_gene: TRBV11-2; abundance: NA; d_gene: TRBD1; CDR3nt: TGTGCCAGCAGCTTAGTGGCGGACAGGGAGGAGCAGTACTTC; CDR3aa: CASSLVADREEQYF
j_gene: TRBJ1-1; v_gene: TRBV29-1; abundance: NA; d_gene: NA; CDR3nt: TGCAGCGTTGTACAACTGGACAGCTGGACTGAAGCTTTCTTT; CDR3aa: CSVVQLDSWTEAFF
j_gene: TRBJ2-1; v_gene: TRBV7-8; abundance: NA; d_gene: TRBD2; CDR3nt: TGTGCCAGCAGCTTAAAAAGGCGGGGGGGGTACAATGAGCAGTTCTTC; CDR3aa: CASSLKRRGGYNEQFF
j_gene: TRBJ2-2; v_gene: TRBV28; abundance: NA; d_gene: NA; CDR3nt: TGTGCCAGCAGTTTAAGTCCGGGGCAGGGGGGTAACGGGGAGCTGTTTTTT; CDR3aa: CASSLSPGQGGNGELFF
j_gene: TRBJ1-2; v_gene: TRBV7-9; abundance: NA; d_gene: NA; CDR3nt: TGTGCCAGCAGCTCCCTAAGAGGTGATGGCTACACCTTC; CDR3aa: CASSSLRGDGYTF
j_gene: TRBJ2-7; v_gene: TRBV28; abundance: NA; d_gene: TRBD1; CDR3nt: TGTGCCAGCAGTCCGCCCTCTGGGGACAGGGAGCTGTCCTACGAGCAGTACTTC; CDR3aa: CASSPPSGDRELSYEQYF
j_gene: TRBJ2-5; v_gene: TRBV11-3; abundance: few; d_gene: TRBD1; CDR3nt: TGTGCCAGCAGCTTGACGGACAGGGGGGTCCAAGAGACCCAGTACTTC; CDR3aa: CASSLTDRGVQETQYF
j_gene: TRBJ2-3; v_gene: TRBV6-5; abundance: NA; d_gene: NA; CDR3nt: TGTGCCAGCAGTTACTCGGGCTACACAGATACGCAGTATTTT; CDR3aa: CASSYSGYTDTQYF
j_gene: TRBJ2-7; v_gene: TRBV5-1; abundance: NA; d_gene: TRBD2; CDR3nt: TGCGCCAGCAGCTTGGCTGTTCGCGGGGGGGCCTACGAGCAGTACTTC; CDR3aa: CASSLAVRGGAYEQYF
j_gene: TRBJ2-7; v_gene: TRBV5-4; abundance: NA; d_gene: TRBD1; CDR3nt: TGTGCCAGCAGCCCAGACAGGGTAGTCTACGAGCAGTACTTC; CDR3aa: CASSPDRVVYEQYF
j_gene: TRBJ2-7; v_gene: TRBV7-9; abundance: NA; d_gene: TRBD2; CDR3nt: TGTGCCAGCAGGGCCGGGACTAGCGGGAGAATGGACGAGCAGTACTTC; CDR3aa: CASRAGTSGRMDEQYF
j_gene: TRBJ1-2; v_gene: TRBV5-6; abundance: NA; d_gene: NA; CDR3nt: TGTGCCAGCAACCCACGCGGGGGCTCTGGCTACACCTTC; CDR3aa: CASNPRGGSGYTF